The rows below give T cell receptor beta chains drawn from one sample of a study of cytomegalovirus exposure and HLA in healthy donors. The assay was immunoSEQ multiplex PCR, and TCRdb's table has in-frame clones only and misses some. Of over 130,000 clones listed, 70% to 90% are singletons. The source material was PBMCs. These receptors were obtained from a man aged 18 to 35 in good health and CMV-seropositive. Each CDR3 is given with its conserved first and last residue. D genes are given only for firm matches. Rows may omit the clone size; those that give it use once, few, many or a size class.

>TRBJ1-1|TRBV6-5|.|.
TGTGCCAGCACCCCCAGTCCGGGAGTCGGTGAAGCTTTCTTT
CASTPSPGVGEAFF
>TRBJ2-2|TRBV10-2|.|.
TGCGCCAGCAGGGACAGTGTGGACACCGGGGAGCTGTTTTTT
CASRDSVDTGELFF
>TRBJ1-2|TRBV6-1|.|.
TGTGCCAGCAGTGATGCCGAAGGACAGTCCTGCGCCTTC
CASSDAEGQSCAF
>TRBJ1-5|TRBV11-3|.|.
TGTGCCAGCAGCCCTCGTGGGGGCAAGAGGAACAATCAGCCCCAGCATTTT
CASSPRGGKRNNQPQHF
>TRBJ1-2|TRBV29-1|.|TRBD1
TGCAGCGCGGGCCGGGACAGAACGAGAATGGGGTATGGCTACACCTTC
CSAGRDRTRMGYGYTF
>TRBJ2-3|TRBV11-2|.|.
TGTGCCAGCAGCCGAACTAGCCTAGCCTTTGCAGATACGCAGTATTTT
CASSRTSLAFADTQYF
>TRBJ2-7|TRBV27|.|.
TGTGCCAGCAGAAACCAGGGTACCGAGCAGTACTTC
CASRNQGTEQYF
>TRBJ2-7|TRBV2|.|TRBD2
TGTGCCAGCAGTGAAACTAGCGGGATTACCTACGAGCAGTACTTC
CASSETSGITYEQYF
>TRBJ2-3|TRBV19|.|.
TGTGCCAGTAGTATCAACGGGAGAGATACGCAGTATTTT
CASSINGRDTQYF
>TRBJ1-2|TRBV5-1|.|TRBD1
TGCGCCAGCAGCTTGGGAGACAGGGAATATGGCTACACCTTC
CASSLGDREYGYTF
>TRBJ2-1|TRBV27|.|.
TGTGCCAGCAGTTTATCGTGGGGAGAGACGTACAATGAGCAGTTCTTC
CASSLSWGETYNEQFF
>TRBJ2-7|TRBV10-3|.|.
TGTGCCACCGCACAGCACTACGAGCAGTACTTC
CATAQHYEQYF
>TRBJ1-2|TRBV5-6|.|.
TGTGCCAGCAGCTTTCAGGGACTGGGTGGCTACACCTTC
CASSFQGLGGYTF
>TRBJ2-2|TRBV7-9|.|TRBD1
TGTGCCAGCAGCCCAGGGACAGACTCCGGGGAGCTGTTTTTT
CASSPGTDSGELFF
>TRBJ2-7|TRBV7-9|few|.
TGTGCCAGCAGCCCAGGGATCTCCTACGAGCAGTACTTC
CASSPGISYEQYF
>TRBJ2-2|TRBV9|once|.
TGTGCCAGCAGCGTAGCCCCGGGAGAGGACACCGGGGAGCTGTTTTTT
CASSVAPGEDTGELFF
>TRBJ2-7|TRBV10-3|once|TRBD1
TGTGCCATCAAAGGACAGGTTCACTCCTACGAGCAGTACTTC
CAIKGQVHSYEQYF
>TRBJ2-3|TRBV5-1|.|TRBD2
TGCGCCAGTGTAGGACTAGCGGGGGAAGATACGCAGTATTTT
CASVGLAGEDTQYF
>TRBJ2-1|TRBV27|.|.
TGTGCCAGCAGTTTATCGGTGGGGGCCGGGAAGCAGTTCTTC
CASSLSVGAGKQFF
>TRBJ1-4|TRBV9|.|.
TGTGCCAGCAGCCCTATAGACAGCTTCAATGAAAAACTGTTTTTT
CASSPIDSFNEKLFF
>TRBJ2-7|TRBV13|.|TRBD2
TGTGCCAGCAGCTCCGCCTTAGTAGCGGGAGGCTACGAGCAGTACTTC
CASSSALVAGGYEQYF
>TRBJ2-1|TRBV5-1|.|.
TGCGCCAGCAGCTTGTCGGCAGCTAGCTCCTACAATGAGCAGTTCTTC
CASSLSAASSYNEQFF
>TRBJ1-1|TRBV30|.|.
TGTGCCTGGAGTCAGAATCGAGCCAGGGGCACGACTGAAGCTTTCTTT
CAWSQNRARGTTEAFF
>TRBJ1-1|TRBV15|.|TRBD1
TGTGCCACCAGAGAGACAGGGGGCCCCTCCACTGAAGCTTTCTTT
CATRETGGPSTEAFF
>TRBJ1-2|TRBV25-1|.|TRBD1
TGTGCCAGCAATACCGGGACAGGGGCCTATGGCTACACCTTC
CASNTGTGAYGYTF
>TRBJ2-3|TRBV11-3|.|.
TGTGCCAGCAGCCGGGGAGTCCGTTCTGGCACAGATACGCAGTATTTT
CASSRGVRSGTDTQYF
>TRBJ2-5|TRBV6-5|.|.
TGTGCCAGCAGTTACTCGAGGGACACGGAGACCCAGTACTTC
CASSYSRDTETQYF
>TRBJ1-1|TRBV5-1|.|.
TGCGCCAGCAGCTTCCTACACCGGGGGTTTCGGGCTGAAGCTTTCTTT
CASSFLHRGFRAEAFF
>TRBJ2-7|TRBV7-9|once|.
TGTGCCAGCAGCTTAGCCCGGGACACCAACTACGAGCAGTACTTC
CASSLARDTNYEQYF
>TRBJ2-6|TRBV6-1|.|TRBD1
TGTGCCACCCGGGACAGCCTACTCGGGGCCAACGTCCTGACTTTC
CATRDSLLGANVLTF
>TRBJ2-5|TRBV28|.|TRBD1
TGTGCCAGCAGGCTCTTACAGGGGATCCAAGAGACCCAGTACTTC
CASRLLQGIQETQYF
>TRBJ1-2|TRBV7-8|.|TRBD1
TGTGCCAGCAGCTTGGGCAGGGGGCATGGCTACACCTTC
CASSLGRGHGYTF